One sample yielded the 17 T cell receptor beta chains listed below, sequenced in a study of OX40 agonist ivuxolimab in advanced cancers. Produced via immunoSEQ multiplex PCR; TCRdb's table is partial and in-frame only. The sample yields 60,000 to 85,000 clones, around 90% seen once. Sequenced material: CD4+ or CD8+ T cells sorted from blood, taken in a trial of the OX40 agonist ivuxolimab. These receptor sequences come from an adult with an advanced solid tumor such as melanoma, head and neck, liver or kidney cancer.

The chain carries TRBV28 and TRBJ2-2; TRBD2 agrees at 14 bases. Germline CDR1 MDHEN, CDR2 SYDVKM. The CDR3 contains 16 residues. The V and J ends lost 6 bases and 3 bases, in that order; junction bases with no gene match: 3. CDR3 residues: CASRWGLAGDTGELFF. The CDR3 DNA is TGTGCCAGCAGATGGGGACTAGCGGGAGACACCGGGGAGCTGTTTTTT.

The J gene is TRBJ1-3, the V gene TRBV2; D gene uncertain. Trimming removed 2 bases at V and 0 bases at J, with 11 bases between. Per the germline V gene, CDR1 is SNHLY and CDR2 is FYNNEI. The CDR3 contains 16 residues. CDR3 nucleotide sequence: TGTGCCAGCAGTGAACAGGACCCCGACTCTGGAAACACCATATATTTT. Amino acids: CASSEQDPDSGNTIYF.

The chain joins TRBV30 to TRBJ2-7; 8 bases agree with TRBD1. Germline V gene sequence: CDR1 GTSNPN, CDR2 SVGIG (reference sequence). The V gene end was trimmed by 3 bases and the J gene end by 2 bases; junction bases not matched to a gene: 3. The CDR3 extends over 13 amino acids. The CDR3 region has the DNA TGTGCCTGGAGCAGGGGGCTAACCTACGAGCAGTACTTC. This encodes CAWSRGLTYEQYF.

The chain combines TRBV6-6 with TRBJ2-3, with 12 bases matching TRBD2. The germline V gene has CDR1 MNHNY and CDR2 SVGAGI (reference sequence). Trimming took 0 bases from V and 5 from J; bases not matched to a gene: 3. This CDR3 is 16 amino acids long. The CDR3: CASSYSASGRGDTQYF. The CDR3 DNA reads as TGTGCCAGCAGTTACTCGGCTAGCGGGAGGGGAGATACGCAGTATTTT.

The gene calls are TRBV5-1 and TRBJ1-1, with D unclear. Deletions cut 0 bases from V and 1 base from J, with 10 bases between. This CDR3 is 15 amino acids long. Germline CDR1 reads SGHRS; CDR2 reads YFSETQ. CDR3 nucleotide sequence: TGCGCCAGCAGCTTGGGCCTTTATGAGAACACTGAAGCTTTCTTT. It codes for CASSLGLYENTEAFF.

The J gene is TRBJ2-7, the V gene TRBV30, with D possibly TRBD2 on 5 matching bases. V shed 3 bases and J shed 4 bases, with 10 bases lying between them. Germline V lookup: CDR1 GTSNPN, CDR2 SVGIG (reference sequence). The CDR3 loop spans 12 amino acids. The CDR3 coding sequence is TGTGCCTGGAGCCTGGAGGCATACGAGCAGTACTTC. It encodes CAWSLEAYEQYF.

This chain joins TRBV6-5 and TRBJ1-4; tentative D call: TRBD1 (5 bases). The V gene's germline CDR1 is MNHEY and CDR2 SVGAGI. The CDR3 has 13 residues. V lost 4 bases to trimming and J lost 10 bases, with 13 bases between them. Here the CDR3 DNA reads TGTGCCAGCAGTTCACCAGGGATTGGAAAACTGTTTTTT. Its translation is CASSSPGIGKLFF.

The rearrangement joins TRBV5-4 to TRBJ2-5; D call uncertain. The CDR3 is 14 residues long. V gave up 4 bases and J gave up 2 bases, with 12 bases separating them. Germline assignment: CDR1 SGHNT and CDR2 YYREEE (reference sequence). The CDR3 coding sequence is TGTGCCAGCAGCCTCCCCCCCGTACAAGAGACCCAGTACTTC. It translates to CASSLPPVQETQYF. The whole variable domain, remainder taken from reference TRBV5-4 and TRBJ2-5, is ETGVTQSPTHLIKTRGQQVTLRCSSQSGHNTVSWYQQALGQGPQFIFQYYREEENGRGNFPPRFSGLQFPNYSSELNVNALELDDSALYLCASSLPPVQETQYFGPGTRLLVL.

V gene TRBV4-3 combines with J gene TRBJ2-1; no clear D gene. V was cut by 0 bases and J by 6 bases, with 3 bases left in between. From germline, CDR1 is LGHNA and CDR2 YSLEER. The CDR3 has 12 amino acids. CDR3 nucleotides: TGCGCCAGCAGCCAAGAAAGCAATGAGCAGTTCTTC. Protein product: CASSQESNEQFF.

The chain couples TRBV7-2 to TRBJ2-2; D might be TRBD1 (6 bases). This CDR3 has 15 residues. Between the trimmed V and J ends, which lost 4 bases and 5 bases, there was a span of 14 bases. Germline CDR1 is SGHTA and CDR2 is FQGNSA. The CDR3 reads CASSSRQGKTGELFF. The CDR3 DNA is TGTGCCAGCAGCTCCCGGCAGGGGAAGACCGGGGAGCTGTTTTTT.

This chain connects TRBV9 to TRBJ2-6; D unclear. Germline V gene data show CDR1 as SGDLS and CDR2 as YYNGEE. V was clipped by 1 base and J by 2 bases, with 7 bases between them. There are 15 residues in the CDR3. The CDR3 DNA sequence: TGTGCCAGCAGCGTATACGGGCCTGGGGCCAACGTCCTGACTTTC. This encodes CASSVYGPGANVLTF.

The rearrangement links TRBV11-2 to TRBJ1-2; 7 bases fit TRBD1. Per germline, CDR1 SGHAT and CDR2 FQNNGV. The length of the CDR3 is 13 residues. The trim removed 5 bases at V and 8 bases at J, leaving 8 bases unmatched. The CDR3 DNA is TGTGCCAGCAGCCAGGGACAGCAGCGCGGCTACACCTTC. This sequence encodes CASSQGQQRGYTF.

Concerning this clone: This sample includes further DNA sequences coding for the same CDR3. The V call is TRBV28, the J call TRBJ1-5; tentatively, D is TRBD1 (5 bases). Germline CDR1 reads MDHEN; CDR2 reads SYDVKM. The length of the CDR3 is 16 residues. The V gene lost 5 bases and the J gene lost 2 bases, with 16 bases spanning the gap. CDR3 in amino acids: CASSPTTGRGNQPQHF. The CDR3 coding sequence is TGTGCCAGCAGTCCCACGACGGGGCGCGGCAATCAGCCCCAGCATTTT.

The gene calls are TRBV7-6 and TRBJ2-1; no clear D gene. The CDR3 extends over 11 amino acids. Germline V CDR1 and CDR2: SGHVS, FNYEAQ. Trimming took off 3 bases at V and 7 bases at J, with 4 bases between the two ends. The CDR3 nucleotides read TGTGCCAGCAGCTTGGGGAATGAGCAGTTCTTC. Residues: CASSLGNEQFF.

This clone was counted once. V gene TRBV19 combines with J gene TRBJ2-1, with 9 positions matching TRBD2. The ends lost 9 bases at V and 5 bases at J; junction bases unmatched: 8. CDR1 and CDR2 from the germline V gene are LNHDA and SQIVND (reference sequence). CDR3 size: 14 residues. CDR3 sequence (DNA): TGTGCCAGCTCGGACGGGACTAGCAACAATGAGCAGTTCTTC. Translating gives CASSDGTSNNEQFF. Drawing the rest from reference TRBV19 and TRBJ2-1, the complete variable domain is DGGITQSPKYLFRKEGQNVTLSCEQNLNHDAMYWYRQDPGQGLRLIYYSQIVNDFQKGDIAEGYSVSREKKESFPLTVTSAQKNPTAFYLCASSDGTSNNEQFFGPGTRLTVL.

The chain couples TRBV14 to TRBJ2-5; unclear D gene. The CDR3 sequence is 15 residues long. Germline CDR1 and CDR2: SGHDN and FVKESK. V dropped 4 bases and J dropped 5 bases, with 17 bases sitting between them. The CDR3 coding sequence is TGTGCCAGCAGCCGAACTCGGACCCGTGGGGAGACCCAGTACTTC. Translating it yields CASSRTRTRGETQYF.

Here the CDR3 reads CATRRQDAYGYTF. The CDR3 nucleotides read TGTGCCACCAGACGACAAGACGCTTATGGCTACACCTTC. J is TRBJ1-2 and V is TRBV6-5; D uncertain. Germline V gene data show CDR1 as MNHEY and CDR2 as SVGAGI. V gave up 10 bases and J gave up 5 bases, with 17 bases separating them. The CDR3 runs to 13 residues.